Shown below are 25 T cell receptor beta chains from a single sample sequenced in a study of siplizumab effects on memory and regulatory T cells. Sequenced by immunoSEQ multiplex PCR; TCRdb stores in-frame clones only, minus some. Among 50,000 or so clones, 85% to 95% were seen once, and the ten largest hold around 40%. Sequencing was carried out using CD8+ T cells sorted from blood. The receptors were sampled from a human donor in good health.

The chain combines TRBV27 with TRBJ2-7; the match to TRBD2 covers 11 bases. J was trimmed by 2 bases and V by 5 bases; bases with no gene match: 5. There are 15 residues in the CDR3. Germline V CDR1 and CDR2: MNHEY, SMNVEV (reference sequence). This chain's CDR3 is CASSRLAGPPYEQYF. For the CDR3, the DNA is TGTGCCAGCAGTCGACTAGCGGGGCCACCCTACGAGCAGTACTTC.

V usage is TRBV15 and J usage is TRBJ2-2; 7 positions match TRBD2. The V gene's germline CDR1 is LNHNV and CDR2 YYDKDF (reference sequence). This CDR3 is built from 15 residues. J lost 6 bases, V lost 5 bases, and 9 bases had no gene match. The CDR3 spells CATSRAGAGPGELFF. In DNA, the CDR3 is TGTGCCACCAGCCGGGCGGGAGCCGGCCCCGGGGAGCTGTTTTTT.

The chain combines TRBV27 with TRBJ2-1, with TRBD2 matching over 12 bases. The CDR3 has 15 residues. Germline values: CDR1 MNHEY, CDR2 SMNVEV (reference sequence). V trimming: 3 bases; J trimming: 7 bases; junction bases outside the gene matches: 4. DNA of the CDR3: TGTGCCAGCAGTTTGACTAGCGGGAGAAATAATGAGCAGTTCTTC. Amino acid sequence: CASSLTSGRNNEQFF.

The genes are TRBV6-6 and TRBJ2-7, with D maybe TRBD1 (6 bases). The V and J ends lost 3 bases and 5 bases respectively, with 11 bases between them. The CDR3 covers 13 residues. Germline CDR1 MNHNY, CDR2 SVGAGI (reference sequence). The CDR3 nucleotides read TGTGCCAGCAGTTATTCCGGGACACACGAGCAGTACTTC. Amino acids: CASSYSGTHEQYF.

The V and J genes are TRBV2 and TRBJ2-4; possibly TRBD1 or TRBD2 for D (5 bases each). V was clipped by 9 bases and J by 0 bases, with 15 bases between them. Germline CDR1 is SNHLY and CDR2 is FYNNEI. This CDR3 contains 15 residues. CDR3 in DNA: TGTGCCAGTAAGGGACGCCTTGGAGCCAAAAACATTCAGTACTTC. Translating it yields CASKGRLGAKNIQYF.

CDR3: CASSSSEDSLNEQFF. In nucleotides, the CDR3 is TGTGCCAGCAGTTCTTCTGAGGACTCTTTAAATGAGCAGTTCTTC. J is TRBJ2-1 and V is TRBV28; D perhaps matches TRBD2 (5 bases). The V gene lost 4 bases and the J gene lost 7 bases, with 17 bases spanning the gap. CDR3 length: 15 residues. Germline V CDR1 and CDR2: MDHEN, SYDVKM.

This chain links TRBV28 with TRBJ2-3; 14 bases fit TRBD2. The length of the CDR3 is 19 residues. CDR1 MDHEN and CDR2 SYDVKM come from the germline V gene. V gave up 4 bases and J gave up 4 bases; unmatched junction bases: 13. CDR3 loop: CASSSTSGTSGSPSDTQYF. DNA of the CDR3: TGTGCCAGCAGTTCCACCTCCGGGACTAGCGGGAGTCCTTCAGATACGCAGTATTTT.

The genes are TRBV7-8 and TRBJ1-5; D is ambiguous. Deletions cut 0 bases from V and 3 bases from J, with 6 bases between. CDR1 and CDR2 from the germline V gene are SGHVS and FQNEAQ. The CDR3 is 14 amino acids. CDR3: CASSLAGLNQPQHF. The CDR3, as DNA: TGTGCCAGCAGCTTAGCGGGCCTCAATCAGCCCCAGCATTTT.

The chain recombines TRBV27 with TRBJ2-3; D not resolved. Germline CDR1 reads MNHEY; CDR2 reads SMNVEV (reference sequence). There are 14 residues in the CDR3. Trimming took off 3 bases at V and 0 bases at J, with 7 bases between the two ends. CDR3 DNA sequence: TGTGCCAGCAGTTTCTTGCTTAGCACAGATACGCAGTATTTT. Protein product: CASSFLLSTDTQYF.

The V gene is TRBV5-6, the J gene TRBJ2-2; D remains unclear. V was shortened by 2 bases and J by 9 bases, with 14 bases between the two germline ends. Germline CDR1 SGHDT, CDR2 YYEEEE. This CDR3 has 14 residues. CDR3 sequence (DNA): TGTGCCAGCAGCTTCAGGCCGGAGACGCGGGAGCTGTTTTTT. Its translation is CASSFRPETRELFF.

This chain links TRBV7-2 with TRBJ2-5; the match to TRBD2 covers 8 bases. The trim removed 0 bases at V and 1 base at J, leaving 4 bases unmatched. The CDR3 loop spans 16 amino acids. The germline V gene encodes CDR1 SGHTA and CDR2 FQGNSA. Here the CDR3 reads CASSLASGSLQETQYF. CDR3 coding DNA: TGTGCCAGCAGCTTAGCAAGCGGGAGCCTCCAAGAGACCCAGTACTTC. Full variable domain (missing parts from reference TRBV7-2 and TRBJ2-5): GAGVSQSPSNKVTEKGKDVELRCDPISGHTALYWYRQSLGQGLEFLIYFQGNSAPDKSGLPSDRFSAERTGGSVSTLTIQRTQQEDSAVYLCASSLASGSLQETQYFGPGTRLLVL.

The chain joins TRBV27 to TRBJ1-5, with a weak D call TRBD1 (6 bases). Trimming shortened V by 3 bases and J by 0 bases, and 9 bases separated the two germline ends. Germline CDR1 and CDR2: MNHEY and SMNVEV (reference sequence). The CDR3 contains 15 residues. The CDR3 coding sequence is TGTGCCAGCAGTTTGGACAGCTATAGCAATCAGCCCCAGCATTTT. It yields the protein CASSLDSYSNQPQHF.

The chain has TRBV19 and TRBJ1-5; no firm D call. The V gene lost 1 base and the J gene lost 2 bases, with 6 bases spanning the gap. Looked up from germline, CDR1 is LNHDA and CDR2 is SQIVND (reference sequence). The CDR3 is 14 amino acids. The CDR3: CASSIGFGNQPQHF. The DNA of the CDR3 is TGTGCCAGTAGTATAGGGTTCGGCAATCAGCCCCAGCATTTT.

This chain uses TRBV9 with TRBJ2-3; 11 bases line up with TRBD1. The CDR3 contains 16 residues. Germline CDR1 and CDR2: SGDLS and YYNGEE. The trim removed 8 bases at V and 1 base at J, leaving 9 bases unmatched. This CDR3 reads CASGTGGWGGTDTQYF. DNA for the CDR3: TGTGCCAGTGGGACAGGGGGATGGGGTGGCACAGATACGCAGTATTTT.

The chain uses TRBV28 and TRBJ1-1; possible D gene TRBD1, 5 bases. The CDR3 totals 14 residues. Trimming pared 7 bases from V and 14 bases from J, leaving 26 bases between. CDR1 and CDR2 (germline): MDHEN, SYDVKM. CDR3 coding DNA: TGTGCCAGCACAAGTCTGGGGCAGGCCCCAGTGGGGTTCTTT. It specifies CASTSLGQAPVGFF.

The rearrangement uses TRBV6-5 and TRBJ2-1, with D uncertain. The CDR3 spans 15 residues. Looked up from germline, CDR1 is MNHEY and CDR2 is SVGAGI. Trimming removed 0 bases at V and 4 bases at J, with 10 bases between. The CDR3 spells CASSYSAMGYNEQFF. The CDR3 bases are TGTGCCAGCAGTTACTCGGCAATGGGGTACAATGAGCAGTTCTTC.

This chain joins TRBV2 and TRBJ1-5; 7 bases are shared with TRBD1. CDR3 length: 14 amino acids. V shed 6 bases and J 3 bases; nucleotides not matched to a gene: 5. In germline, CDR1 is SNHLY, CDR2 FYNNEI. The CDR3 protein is CASSGDRPNQPQHF. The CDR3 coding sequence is TGTGCCAGCAGCGGGGACAGACCCAATCAGCCCCAGCATTTT.

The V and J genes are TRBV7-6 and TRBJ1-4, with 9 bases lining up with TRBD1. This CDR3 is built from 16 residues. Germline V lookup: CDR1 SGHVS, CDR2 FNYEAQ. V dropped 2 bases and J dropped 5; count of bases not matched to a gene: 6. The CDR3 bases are TGTGCCAGCAGCTTATCAATCGGGACAGGGAATGAAAAACTGTTTTTT. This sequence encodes CASSLSIGTGNEKLFF.

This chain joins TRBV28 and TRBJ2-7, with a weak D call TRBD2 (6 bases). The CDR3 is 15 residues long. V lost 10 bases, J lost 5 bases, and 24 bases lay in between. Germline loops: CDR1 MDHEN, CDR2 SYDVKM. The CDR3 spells CATQFSGGRIDEQYF. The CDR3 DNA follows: TGTGCCACGCAATTTTCTGGTGGGAGGATCGACGAGCAGTACTTC.

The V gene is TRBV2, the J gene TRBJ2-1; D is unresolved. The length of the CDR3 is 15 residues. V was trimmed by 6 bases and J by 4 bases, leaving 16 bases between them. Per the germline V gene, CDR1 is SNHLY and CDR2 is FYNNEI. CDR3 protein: CASRRLAEFYNEQFF. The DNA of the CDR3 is TGTGCCAGCAGAAGATTGGCGGAGTTTTACAATGAGCAGTTCTTC.

CDR3 coding DNA: TGTGCCAGCAGCCCAAGCGGGACTGGGGCCAACGTCCTGACTTTC. It is translated as CASSPSGTGANVLTF. The V and J genes are TRBV28 and TRBJ2-6; the match to TRBD2 covers 7 bases. CDR1 is MDHEN and CDR2 is SYDVKM in the germline V gene. The CDR3 extends over 15 amino acids. V gave up 6 bases and J gave up 2 bases; unmatched junction bases: 4.

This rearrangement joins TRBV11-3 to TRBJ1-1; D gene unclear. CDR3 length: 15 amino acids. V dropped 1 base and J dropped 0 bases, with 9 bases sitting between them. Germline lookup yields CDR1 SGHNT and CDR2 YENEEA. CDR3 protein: CASSLGRMLNTEAFF. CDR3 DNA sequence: TGTGCCAGCAGCTTAGGGCGAATGTTGAACACTGAAGCTTTCTTT.

CDR3 bases: TGCGCCAGCAGCTTGGTGGGGGCTACTTCCTACGAGCAGTACTTC. Residues: CASSLVGATSYEQYF. The chain uses TRBV5-1 and TRBJ2-7, with a weak D call TRBD1 (6 bases). The CDR3 spans 15 residues. Trimming removed 0 bases from V and 1 base from J, with 11 bases in between. Germline V gene lookup returns CDR1 SGHRS and CDR2 YFSETQ.

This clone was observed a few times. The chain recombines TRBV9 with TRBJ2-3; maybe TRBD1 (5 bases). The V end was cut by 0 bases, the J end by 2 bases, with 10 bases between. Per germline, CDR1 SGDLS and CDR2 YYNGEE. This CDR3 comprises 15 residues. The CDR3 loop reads CASSVGQGLTDTQYF. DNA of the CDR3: TGTGCCAGCAGCGTAGGCCAGGGCCTCACAGATACGCAGTATTTT.

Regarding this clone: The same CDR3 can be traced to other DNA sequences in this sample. The CDR3, as DNA: TGTGCCAGCAGCCAAGGTAGCGGGAGCTCCTACGAGCAGTACTTC. This encodes CASSQGSGSSYEQYF. This sequence joins TRBV14 and TRBJ2-7; the match to TRBD2 covers 9 bases. CDR3 length: 15 residues. In germline, CDR1 is SGHDN, CDR2 FVKESK. V trimming: 1 base; J trimming: 0 bases; junction bases outside the gene matches: 1.